This T cell receptor (beta chain) was obtained from a study of regulatory T cells in long-lasting Graves disease. Whole-study findings and limits: Favored usage of TRBV28, TRBJ1-2 and TRBJ2-5 was recorded in persistent disease. The study examined only peripheral blood, not thyroid tissue.

V was clipped by 5 bases and J by 7 bases, with 14 bases between them. The germline V gene has CDR1 MNHEY and CDR2 SMNVEV (reference sequence). This CDR3 is 14 amino acids long. Both iRepertoire HTBI primers and Arm-PCR of CDR3 regions were used to build the TCR beta libraries. TCRdb reprocessed the multiplex PCR reads with MiXCR, giving one entry per CDR3 protein. Seen here are a few hundred thousand distinct CDR3 sequences, roughly 14% observed once, and the top ten hold 10%. This clonotype was recorded at least ten times. Its target is unknown. The time point: newly diagnosed GD, antithyroid drugs for less than 3 months. Construction of the TCR library relied on RNA isolated from PBMCs. The data also belong to a second study, concerning T cells in Graves' hyperthyroidism and ophthalmopathy. In that study: Diagnosis relied on clinical symptoms, serum thyroxine and TRAb, thyroid ultrasound and orbital computed tomography. From stable hyperthyroidism, ophthalmopathy was set apart by a 13 V-J model.

The receptor comes from a man aged 25-40 years with Graves disease. The rearrangement uses TRBV27 and TRBJ1-4; D uncertain. Sequences were derived from peripheral blood mononuclear cells (PBMCs), sampled at new diagnosis, from a patient treated with antithyroid drugs. The CDR3 sequence: CASSPEAWAEKLFF. Written as DNA, the CDR3 is TGTGCCAGCAGTCCGGAGGCGTGGGCTGAAAAACTGTTTTTT. The entire variable domain, with the rest obtained from reference TRBV27 and TRBJ1-4, is as follows: EAQVTQNPRYLITVTGKKLTVTCSQNMNHEYMSWYRQDPGLGLRQIYYSMNVEVTDKGDVPEGYKVSRKEKRNFPLILESPSPNQTSLYFCASSPEAWAEKLFFGSGTQLSVL.